This note documents a single T cell receptor (beta chain) sequence. This entry comes from a study of control samples from healthy donors and cancer patients. Produced via immunoSEQ multiplex PCR; TCRdb's table is partial and in-frame only. The sample includes about 73,000 clones, 94% of them seen just once. The CDR3 runs to 16 residues. J lost 1 base, V lost 6 bases, and 8 bases had no gene match. Germline V gene lookup returns CDR1 MRHNA and CDR2 SNTAGT. The clonotype originates from a woman aged 40 to 50 in good health. Sequences were obtained from blood. The V gene is TRBV6-4, the J gene TRBJ2-3, with 9 bases aligning to TRBD2. CDR3 loop: CASSETAGGGTDTQYF. The CDR3 DNA follows: TGTGCCAGCAGCGAGACAGCGGGAGGAGGCACAGATACGCAGTATTTT.